This T cell receptor (beta chain) was sequenced for a study of shared clonotypes between healthy human individuals. Study results and limitations: Clonotypes not shared had lower generation probabilities than those common to all four donors. What limited the represented genetic and exposure-history diversity was the small number of donors.

Some clones are missing from TCRdb's copy, which holds only in-frame ones; the method was immunoSEQ multiplex PCR. Among around 1,100,000 clones, roughly 80% were seen once, and the ten largest hold about 0.94%. Points on this clone: What it recognizes is unknown.

The CDR3 totals 15 residues. The germline gives CDR1 MNHEY, CDR2 SVGAGI. The ends were cut back, 2 bases at V and 1 base at J, with 12 bases in the middle. The chain is built from TRBV6-5 and TRBJ2-7, with D possibly matching TRBD1 (5 bases). The sequence derives from a man between 18 and 35 years old in good health. Some clones in this sample may be carry-over from other donors' samples. The sample taken for sequencing was memory CD4+ T cells from PBMCs. Subset indicated: CD45RA-negative fraction. The CDR3 nucleotides read TGTGCCAGCAGTTACAGTAGGGGCAGTTCCTACGAGCAGTACTTC. It is translated as CASSYSRGSSYEQYF.